The T cell receptor beta chain under discussion was sequenced for a study of T cells in Graves' hyperthyroidism and ophthalmopathy. Regarding the study as a whole: The authors' 13 V-J model separated ophthalmopathy from stable hyperthyroidism. Expanded thyroid clonotypes (above 0.001) were mostly also found in blood.

This clonotype has more than one count but fewer than ten. Its antigen is currently unknown. CDR3 length equals 15 residues. RNA transcripts gave rise to amplified TCR beta CDR3 regions. The HTBI set primed first-round TCR CDR3 RT-PCR. TCRdb passed the multiplex PCR reads through MiXCR, listing each CDR3 protein once. This sample has 550,000 to 600,000 distinct CDR3 sequences, with approximately 14% found just once. Around 10 ml fresh peripheral blood yielded the PBMCs. Sample: blood. The TCR originated in a woman between 18 and 29 years old with Graves' ophthalmopathy. This chain links TRBV3-2 with TRBJ1-1; whether TRBD1, the table's D call, matches the DNA was not checked. TRBV3-2 is a pseudogene. Here the CDR3 reads CASRLGGGVNTEAFF. DNA for the CDR3: TGTGCCAGCAGGCTAGGGGGCGGCGTGAACACTGAAGCTTTCTTT.